This TCR beta chain stems from a study of blood T cell repertoires in COVID-19 (TCRdb year 2020). For the wider study: Samples covering the acute and convalescent phases of COVID-19 were provided by collaborators in the United States, Italy and Spain. The prospective study material was composed of cDNA or gDNA derived from T cells, B-cell-depleted T cells, or PBMCs. Deeply sampled blood TCRbeta repertoires from subjects exposed to, actively infected with, or recovered from COVID-19 were included in the dataset. A freely available public database, intended as a resource for researchers studying the immune response to SARS-CoV-2, is where the repertoires were released. The samples were drawn from two sources: the first 160 participants of the ongoing ImmuneRACE study, and 1,254 subjects contributed by 6 global collaborators. Sample metadata almost always included a de-identified subject ID, COVID-19 status, age in years and sex. HLA class I and class II types, where available, came from metadata supplied by the sample provider rather than from assay-based typing.

Here is what the overall study found, with its caveats: The quantity of clinical and demographic metadata differed by source and by participant and was supplied without curation.

Here V drops 5 bases and J drops 8 bases, and the junction holds 11 bases not matched to any gene. The CDR3 runs 14 residues from the cysteine to the phenylalanine. The entry retains the CDR3 DNA only, 42 bases that are in frame from base 1. CDR1 and CDR2, per the germline V gene, are KGHSH and LQKENI. The collaborating institutions used their own protocols to collect whole blood in K2EDTA tubes. For TCRbeta analysis, collaborators shipped samples as frozen whole blood, isolated PBMCs, or DNA extracted from either of those sample types. The immunoSEQ Assay, a bias-controlled multiplex PCR, was used to amplify TCRbeta CDR3 regions from genomic DNA. As for the authors' bioinformatics: The number of nucleated cells in each sample was estimated from the amplification of reference gene primers within the assay. To quantify the absolute abundance of each unique TCRbeta CDR3 rearrangement, sequence reads were collapsed and filtered. Productive Simpson clonality was computed per sample as the square root of Simpson's diversity index over productive rearrangements. TCRdb retrieved this table from immuneACCESS and kept in-frame rearrangements only. Not all clones are present; in checked studies, unresolved V genes account for under half, and no reason is known for the remainder. V, J and clone size were drawn from that table, and D and trimming were deduced from the DNA. This sample is represented by 170,000 or so clones; 84% of them were singletons. The ten largest clones capture 12% to 15% of the sample.

There are a few counts of this clone. Its target antigen remains unknown. Per-nucleotide qualities are absent, and no much larger clonotype sits a single base away. This receptor was taken from a man aged 18 to 29 with active or convalescent COVID-19. The chain joins TRBV18 to TRBJ1-2, and 7 bases in between align with TRBD1. Sequenced input: peripheral blood. The CDR3 region has the sequence CASSYGTEGGGYTF. The DNA sequence reads TGTGCCAGCTCATACGGGACAGAGGGAGGCGGCTACACCTTC.